This TCR beta chain was found in a study of T cell changes during pregnancy in multiple sclerosis. The CDR3 has 16 residues. Germline values: CDR1 MNHNS, CDR2 SASEGT. V was pared by 1 base and J by 2 bases, with 13 bases between. The protocol was immunoSEQ multiplex PCR, while the TCRdb copy is restricted to in-frame clones and leaves out a portion. The table lists 45,000 to 60,000 clones, about 93% of them singletons. Sequencing used CD4+ T cells from peripheral blood mononuclear cells, obtained after pregnancy. This chain uses TRBV6-1 with TRBJ2-3; D gene uncertain. The TCR was taken from a female donor in good health, enrolled as a control in a pregnancy study. The CDR3 DNA follows: TGTGCCAGCAGTGAAGATATCAGCGACTCCACAGATACGCAGTATTTT. This sequence encodes CASSEDISDSTDTQYF.